These 16 T cell receptor beta chains originate from one sample sequenced in a study of blood T cell repertoires in COVID-19. TCRdb's copy holds only in-frame clones and misses some; the assay was immunoSEQ multiplex PCR. This sample yields around 56,000 clones, of which around four fifths are seen a single time; less than 20% belongs to the top ten. Material: peripheral blood. Receptors were obtained from a woman aged 50 to 60 with active or convalescent COVID-19.

The chain couples TRBV29-1 to TRBJ2-7; the D gene is possibly TRBD1 (6 bases). With 7 bases removed from V and 2 bases from J, the gap between germline ends came to 9 bases. The length of the CDR3 is 11 residues. CDR1 is SQVTM and CDR2 is ANQGSEA in the germline V gene. The CDR3 sequence: CSAGVAYEQYF. CDR3 DNA sequence: TGCAGCGCAGGGGTGGCCTACGAGCAGTACTTC.

The chain couples TRBV6-6 to TRBJ2-7; 10 bases are a match to TRBD2. With 6 bases clipped from V and 3 bases from J, the junction kept 8 bases outside the gene matches. CDR1 and CDR2 from the germline V gene are MNHNY and SVGAGI (reference sequence). CDR3 size: 15 residues. DNA of the CDR3: TGTGCCAGCAGGAATAGCGGGAGGCCGAACTACGAGCAGTACTTC. This sequence encodes CASRNSGRPNYEQYF.

The V and J genes are TRBV3-1 (or the pseudogene TRBV3-2) and TRBJ2-5, with 10 bases lining up with TRBD2. Trimming removed 1 base from V and 4 bases from J; junction bases left unmatched: 3. There are 15 residues in the CDR3. Germline CDR1 LGHDT, CDR2 YNNKEL (reference sequence). The CDR3, as DNA: TGTGCCAGCAGCCAAGGTCTAGCGGGAGTAGAGACCCAGTACTTC. Its translation is CASSQGLAGVETQYF.

The rearrangement links TRBV9 to TRBJ1-6, with D maybe TRBD1 (5 bases). CDR1 is SGDLS and CDR2 is YYNGEE in the germline V gene. CDR3 size: 15 residues. Between the trimmed V and J ends, which lost 0 bases and 6 bases, there was a span of 10 bases. The CDR3 sequence is CASSVEDMANSPLHF. CDR3 nucleotide sequence: TGTGCCAGCAGCGTAGAGGACATGGCTAATTCACCCCTCCACTTT.

V gene TRBV5-4 combines with J gene TRBJ1-1; 8 bases are a match to TRBD1. Germline CDR1 SGHNT, CDR2 YYREEE (reference sequence). The V gene end was trimmed by 0 bases and the J gene end by 4 bases; junction bases not matched to a gene: 11. CDR3 length: 17 amino acids. CDR3 in DNA: TGTGCCAGCAGCTTGGAAGGCCGGACAGGGTGGGGCACTGAAGCTTTCTTT. Residues: CASSLEGRTGWGTEAFF.

The genes are TRBV5-1 and TRBJ1-1; 7 nucleotides match TRBD1. The CDR3 sequence is 16 residues long. Unmatched junction bases numbered 15, after V lost 4 bases and J lost 6 bases. Germline CDR1 and CDR2: SGHRS and YFSETQ. The CDR3 region is CASSPLGTVQKAEAFF. The DNA for the CDR3 is TGCGCCAGCAGCCCCCTTGGGACAGTCCAAAAGGCTGAAGCTTTCTTT.

J is TRBJ1-5 and V is TRBV28, with D tentatively TRBD1 (5 bases). Germline V gives CDR1 MDHEN, CDR2 SYDVKM. The CDR3 covers 15 residues. Trimming shortened V by 4 bases and J by 9 bases, and 19 bases separated the two germline ends. The CDR3 region has the DNA TGTGCCAGCAGTTCGGGACTCCCTCGCTTTATGCCCCAGCATTTT. This codes for CASSSGLPRFMPQHF.

The chain carries TRBV6-5 and TRBJ2-3; 8 bases are shared with TRBD2. This CDR3 spans 15 amino acids. CDR1 is MNHEY, CDR2 SVGAGI, per germline. J gave up 4 bases and V 5 bases, and 8 bases lay outside the gene matches. The CDR3, as DNA: TGTGCCAGCAGTCCACCAGCGGGAGACGCAGATACGCAGTATTTT. This translates into CASSPPAGDADTQYF.

J is TRBJ1-1 and V is TRBV29-1; 7 bases fit TRBD1. This CDR3 is 12 amino acids long. Germline-derived CDR1 and CDR2 are SQVTM and ANQGSEA. CDR3 DNA sequence: TGCAGTATAAACAGGGGCTACACTGAAGCTTTCTTT. It yields the protein CSINRGYTEAFF. The full variable domain, rest sourced from reference TRBV29-1 and TRBJ1-1, is SAVISQKPSRDICQRGTSLTIQCQVDSQVTMMFWYRQQPGQSLTLIATANQGSEATYESGFVIDKFPISRPNLTFSTLTVSNMSPEDSSIYLCSINRGYTEAFFGQGTRLTVV.

This chain uses TRBV11-2 with TRBJ2-7; 16 nucleotides match TRBD2. The CDR3 is 19 amino acids. V gave up 3 bases and J gave up 0 bases; unmatched junction bases: 8. Per germline, CDR1 SGHAT and CDR2 FQNNGV. This CDR3 is CASSFSGTSGGVSSYEQYF. The CDR3 coding sequence is TGTGCCAGCAGCTTCTCCGGGACTAGCGGGGGGGTAAGCTCCTACGAGCAGTACTTC.

The rearrangement uses TRBV7-2 and TRBJ1-4; 9 positions agree with TRBD1. The V and J ends lost 5 bases and 11 bases, in that order; junction bases with no gene match: 9. The CDR3 has 14 amino acids. The germline CDR1 and CDR2 sequences are SGHTA and FQGNSA. The CDR3 spells CASSARTGAGKLFF. The CDR3, as DNA: TGTGCCAGCAGCGCCAGGACAGGGGCCGGGAAACTGTTTTTT.

V is TRBV29-1 and J is TRBJ2-1; D call uncertain. The CDR3 loop spans 12 amino acids. V was cut by 3 bases and J by 6 bases, with 9 bases left in between. CDR1 SQVTM and CDR2 ANQGSEA come from the germline V gene. The CDR3 loop reads CSVEELGNEQFF. The CDR3 region has the DNA TGCAGCGTTGAGGAGCTCGGCAATGAGCAGTTCTTC.

This clone was observed many times. Written as DNA, the CDR3 is TGTGCCAGCAGCTTATTGACAGGGGGGTACGGAAACACCATATATTTT. The encoded protein is CASSLLTGGYGNTIYF. V is TRBV11-2 and J is TRBJ1-3, with 9 bases identical to TRBD1. The CDR3 spans 16 residues. Germline CDR1 is SGHAT and CDR2 is FQNNGV. Germline trimming cut 2 bases from V and 4 bases from J; bases unmatched to any gene: 6.

The V call is TRBV19, the J call TRBJ2-1; maybe TRBD2 (5 bases). This CDR3 spans 15 amino acids. Trimming removed 0 bases from V and 3 bases from J, with 9 bases in between. Germline V CDR1 and CDR2: LNHDA, SQIVND (reference sequence). CDR3 residues: CASSIESGYYNEQFF. CDR3 bases: TGTGCCAGTAGTATAGAGTCGGGATACTACAATGAGCAGTTCTTC.

V gene TRBV6-5 combines with J gene TRBJ2-5, with D perhaps TRBD1 (5 bases). The CDR3 runs to 16 residues. Germline V lookup: CDR1 MNHEY, CDR2 SVGAGI. The ends were cut back, 0 bases at V and 2 bases at J, with 13 bases in the middle. DNA of the CDR3: TGTGCCAGCAGTTACTCGTCAGGGCCTGGACAAGAGACCCAGTACTTC. It yields the protein CASSYSSGPGQETQYF.

This rearrangement joins TRBV28 to TRBJ1-2; D remains ambiguous. The germline gives CDR1 MDHEN, CDR2 SYDVKM. The germline V and J ends were trimmed by 10 bases and 3 bases, with 12 bases remaining between them. This CDR3 spans 12 amino acids. The CDR3 is CATSRSDYGYTF. CDR3 DNA sequence: TGTGCCACCTCAAGGAGTGACTATGGCTACACCTTC.